This T cell receptor (beta chain) was sequenced during a study of T cell repertoires in cytomegalovirus infection. Study-wide background: Recently identified HLA-C-restricted CMV epitopes were among the peptides used. Public TCR beta signatures provided an indication of both CMV infection and a matching HLA type. Study outcomes and limitations: The response measured ex vivo was dominated by TCR beta clonotypes (HLA-C-restricted and CMV-specific). CMV carriers having the relevant HLA were flagged by cumulative public TCR beta family frequency.

In the case of this clonotype: The target antigen is unknown.

Trimming pared 8 bases from V and 9 bases from J, leaving 20 bases between. CDR3 length: 12 amino acids. Germline loops: CDR1 SQVTM, CDR2 ANQGSEA. TCRdb re-called the reads through MiXCR, storing one row per CDR3 protein. The table records about 830,000 distinct CDR3 sequences, 30% to 35% of them present only once. The clonotype was recovered from a human donor in good health (CMV status not recorded). Some clones in this sample may be carry-over from other donors' samples. This rearrangement joins TRBV29-1 to TRBJ2-7, with a tentative D call TRBD1 (5 bases). The specimen comprised cultured CD8+ T cells from PBMCs, sampled from culture after CMV antigen stimulation. The CDR3 DNA sequence: TGCAGCTCAAAGCCGGGTTCCCAGGGGCAGTACGTC. It yields the protein CSSKPGSQGQYV.